These 25 T cell receptor beta chains came from one sample sequenced in a study of blood T cell repertoires in COVID-19 (dated by TCRdb to about 2020). The library was made by the immunoSEQ multiplex PCR assay. The table was pulled from immuneACCESS by TCRdb, which kept in-frame rearrangements only. Such tables lose some clones; where checked, under half of the loss comes from unresolved V genes, and the rest has no known cause. The sample profile shows some 120,000 clones; about 84% of them were found once. The biggest ten clones account for about 5% of the sample. Sequencing input: peripheral blood. Source of these receptors: a human donor in a cohort sampled during active COVID-19.

This chain joins TRBV24-1 and TRBJ2-3; perhaps TRBD1 as D (7 bases). The CDR3 is made up of 14 amino acids. CDR1 is KGHDR and CDR2 is SFDVKD in the germline V gene. Between the trimmed V and J ends, which lost 11 bases and 2 bases, there was a span of 16 bases. CDR3 coding DNA: TGTGCCATGATACAGGGGAGGCACACAGATACGCAGTATTTT. Translating it yields CAMIQGRHTDTQYF.

The genes are TRBV18 and TRBJ2-4, with a tentative D call TRBD2 (5 bases). This CDR3 contains 15 residues. Trimming stripped 0 bases from V and 5 bases from J, with 11 bases between. Germline V gives CDR1 KGHSH, CDR2 LQKENI. CDR3: CASSPPEGIQNIQYF. CDR3 coding DNA: TGTGCCAGCTCACCACCTGAGGGTATCCAAAACATTCAGTACTTC.

This chain uses TRBV6-5 with TRBJ1-1; 8 bases agree with TRBD1. The CDR3 sequence is 15 residues long. Germline assignment: CDR1 MNHEY and CDR2 SVGAGI. The J segment lost 4 bases and the V segment lost 7 bases, leaving 11 bases of the junction unmatched. CDR3 sequence reads: CASTPGGGKVTEAFF. In nucleotides, the CDR3 is TGTGCCAGCACCCCAGGGGGCGGAAAGGTCACTGAAGCTTTCTTT.

CDR3 DNA sequence: TGTGCCAGCAGTTTATTCCAGACTGGAAACACCATATATTTT. Translated, it gives CASSLFQTGNTIYF. This sequence joins TRBV28 and TRBJ1-3; D ambiguous. The CDR3 runs to 14 residues. Per the germline V gene, CDR1 is MDHEN and CDR2 is SYDVKM. V lost 1 base and J 2 bases, leaving 6 bases between the germline ends.

This rearrangement joins TRBV27 to TRBJ1-6, with 7 bases aligning to TRBD1. Germline V gene lookup returns CDR1 MNHEY and CDR2 SMNVEV (reference sequence). CDR3 length: 14 amino acids. V shed 5 bases and J 7 bases; nucleotides not matched to a gene: 5. As DNA, the CDR3 is TGTGCCAGCAGTCAGACAGGGTACAATTCACCCCTCCACTTT. Protein product: CASSQTGYNSPLHF.

The DNA for the CDR3 is TGTGCCAGCAGCTTCTCCGGTGTTTTCTCCTACGAGCAGTACTTC. The encoded protein is CASSFSGVFSYEQYF. This rearrangement joins TRBV5-6 to TRBJ2-7; D is unclear. CDR3 length: 15 amino acids. V was cut by 2 bases and J by 0 bases, with 12 bases left in between. CDR1 and CDR2 (germline): SGHDT, YYEEEE.

This sequence joins TRBV27 and TRBJ2-5; TRBD1 agrees at 8 bases. This CDR3 is built from 14 residues. V was pared by 4 bases and J by 4 bases, with 5 bases of the junction left unmatched. Germline V lookup: CDR1 MNHEY, CDR2 SMNVEV (reference sequence). The CDR3 reads CASSSLTGGETQYF. CDR3 coding DNA: TGTGCCAGCAGTTCCCTAACAGGGGGAGAGACCCAGTACTTC.

The gene calls are TRBV5-1 and TRBJ1-5; D remains unclear. V lost 2 bases and J 4 bases, leaving 7 bases between the germline ends. Germline CDR1 SGHRS, CDR2 YFSETQ. This CDR3 contains 13 residues. CDR3 sequence: CASSLGVNQPQHF. CDR3 coding DNA: TGCGCCAGCAGCTTAGGAGTGAATCAGCCCCAGCATTTT.

This clone was seen once. The chain links TRBV7-6 to TRBJ2-1; 8 bases fit TRBD1. Germline V gives CDR1 SGHVS, CDR2 FNYEAQ. The V segment lost 1 base and the J segment 5 bases; nucleotides outside the gene matches: 4. The CDR3 runs 15 residues. Written as DNA, the CDR3 is TGTGCCAGCAGCTTAGTCCGGGACAGGCACAATGAGCAGTTCTTC. This sequence encodes CASSLVRDRHNEQFF.

V gene TRBV4-3 combines with J gene TRBJ2-3; tentatively, D is TRBD1 (5 bases). Between the trimmed V and J ends, which lost 0 bases and 3 bases, there was a span of 16 bases. The CDR3 runs to 17 residues. Germline V CDR1 and CDR2: LGHNA, YSLEER. The CDR3 region is CASSQDDWQGQTDTQYF. In DNA, the CDR3 is TGCGCCAGCAGCCAAGATGACTGGCAGGGCCAGACAGATACGCAGTATTTT.

This clone has a handful of counts. The chain combines TRBV6-5 with TRBJ1-6; D perhaps matches TRBD1 (5 bases). Trimming took off 3 bases at V and 7 bases at J, with 7 bases between the two ends. Per the germline V gene, CDR1 is MNHEY and CDR2 is SVGAGI. The CDR3 is made up of 13 amino acids. The CDR3 here is CASSYSGNSPLHF. The CDR3 bases are TGTGCCAGCAGTTATTCAGGGAATTCACCCCTCCACTTT.

The chain recombines TRBV29-1 with TRBJ2-7; 9 bases match TRBD2. The CDR3 totals 15 residues. Losses at the gene ends were 0 bases for V and 2 bases for J; bases not matched to a gene: 5. Germline V gene sequence: CDR1 SQVTM, CDR2 ANQGSEA. CDR3 protein: CSVEEPGLAPYEQYF. The CDR3 DNA reads as TGCAGCGTTGAAGAGCCGGGACTAGCTCCCTACGAGCAGTACTTC.

The chain has TRBV18 and TRBJ2-1; 11 bases are shared with TRBD2. V was pared by 6 bases and J by 7 bases, with 5 bases of the junction left unmatched. The CDR3 extends over 14 amino acids. Germline CDR1 and CDR2: KGHSH and LQKENI. In DNA form, the CDR3 reads TGTGCCAGCTCCGGGACTAGCGGCAAAAATGAGCAGTTCTTC. Its translation is CASSGTSGKNEQFF.

The chain recombines TRBV4-3 with TRBJ2-7, with 9 bases lining up with TRBD2. V was clipped by 0 bases and J by 3 bases; unmatched bases: 6. CDR1 LGHNA and CDR2 YSLEER come from the germline V gene. This CDR3 comprises 16 residues. The CDR3 is CASSQESSGVIYEQYF. The CDR3 region has the DNA TGCGCCAGCAGCCAAGAGTCTAGCGGGGTGATCTACGAGCAGTACTTC.

This chain joins TRBV7-3 and TRBJ2-5; TRBD2 matches 11 bases. This CDR3 is 15 amino acids long. V was pared by 3 bases and J by 1 base, with 1 base of the junction left unmatched. Per germline, CDR1 SGHTA and CDR2 FQGTGA. The CDR3 DNA sequence: TGTGCCAGCAGCTTGGGGACTAGCGGCCAAGAGACCCAGTACTTC. Its translation: CASSLGTSGQETQYF.

V and J are TRBV28 and TRBJ2-7; 12 positions agree with TRBD2. The V gene end was trimmed by 5 bases and the J gene end by 6 bases; junction bases not matched to a gene: 5. CDR3 length: 14 amino acids. Germline CDR1 is MDHEN and CDR2 is SYDVKM. CDR3 coding DNA: TGTGCCAGCAGTCCTCCGGGACTAGCGGGCGAGCAGTACTTC. It encodes CASSPPGLAGEQYF.

The gene calls are TRBV3-1 (or the pseudogene TRBV3-2) and TRBJ2-5; 7 bases are a match to TRBD1. There are 13 residues in the CDR3. Losses at the gene ends were 5 bases for V and 5 bases for J; bases not matched to a gene: 5. Germline V gene lookup returns CDR1 LGHDT and CDR2 YNNKEL (reference sequence). The CDR3 region is CASSNRGAETQYF. The CDR3 nucleotides are TGTGCCAGCAGCAACAGGGGAGCTGAGACCCAGTACTTC.

Written as DNA, the CDR3 is TGCGCCAGCACCTCCTATAGCGGACGCTCCTACAATGAGCAGTTCTTC. It codes for CASTSYSGRSYNEQFF. The J gene is TRBJ2-1, the V gene TRBV5-1; D may be TRBD2 (6 bases). V shed 6 bases and J shed 0 bases, with 16 bases lying between them. Looked up from germline, CDR1 is SGHRS and CDR2 is YFSETQ. The CDR3 has 16 residues.

The rearrangement joins TRBV5-1 to TRBJ2-3; 9 bases are shared with TRBD1. Trimming took 3 bases from V and 2 from J; bases not matched to a gene: 13. Germline values: CDR1 SGHRS, CDR2 YFSETQ. This CDR3 has 18 residues. CDR3 in DNA: TGCGCCAGCAGCTGGCCCGGGACAGGGATATCGACCACAGATACGCAGTATTTT. Its translation: CASSWPGTGISTTDTQYF. The full variable domain, with the rest looked up from reference TRBV5-1 and TRBJ2-3, is KAGVTQTPRYLIKTRGQQVTLSCSPISGHRSVSWYQQTPGQGLQFLFEYFSETQRNKGNFPGRFSGRQFSNSRSEMNVSTLELGDSALYLCASSWPGTGISTTDTQYFGPGTRLTVL.

This chain uses TRBV28 with TRBJ1-1; 7 bases line up with TRBD1. The V gene's germline CDR1 is MDHEN and CDR2 SYDVKM. Germline trimming cut 6 bases from V and 2 bases from J; bases unmatched to any gene: 6. CDR3 length equals 14 residues. The CDR3: CASRTGQTNTEAFF. Written as DNA, the CDR3 is TGTGCCAGCAGAACGGGACAGACAAACACTGAAGCTTTCTTT.

This clone was detected a few times. The J gene is TRBJ1-1, the V gene TRBV28; D gene unclear. V was cut by 6 bases and J by 10 bases, with 15 bases left in between. Germline V gene sequence: CDR1 MDHEN, CDR2 SYDVKM. The CDR3 loop spans 12 amino acids. This chain's CDR3 is CASSGGWFVAFF. The CDR3 coding sequence is TGTGCCAGCAGCGGCGGGTGGTTCGTAGCTTTCTTT.

The chain joins TRBV30 to TRBJ2-7; D gene unclear. The CDR3 runs to 11 residues. Between the trimmed V and J ends, which lost 0 bases and 4 bases, there was a span of 4 bases. The germline CDR1 and CDR2 sequences are GTSNPN and SVGIG (reference sequence). The CDR3 nucleotides read TGTGCCTGGAGTGTACGGTACGAGCAGTACTTC. It specifies CAWSVRYEQYF.

This CDR3 reads CASSINQQGSEAFF. Written as DNA, the CDR3 is TGTGCCAGCAGCATTAACCAACAGGGCTCTGAAGCTTTCTTT. V and J are TRBV28 and TRBJ1-1; weak D call: TRBD1 (6 bases). Deletions cut 6 bases from V and 6 bases from J, with 17 bases between. CDR3 length equals 14 residues. Per germline, CDR1 MDHEN and CDR2 SYDVKM. Variable domain in full (rest from reference TRBV28 and TRBJ1-1): DVKVTQSSRYLVKRTGEKVFLECVQDMDHENMFWYRQDPGLGLRLIYFSYDVKMKEKGDIPEGYSVSREKKERFSLILESASTNQTSMYLCASSINQQGSEAFFGQGTRLTVV.

The CDR3 nucleotides read TGTGCCAGCAGCTTTGGAGGGGCAGACAACAATGAGCAGTTCTTC. It is translated as CASSFGGADNNEQFF. The chain joins TRBV7-3 to TRBJ2-1; D might be TRBD2 (6 bases). V was shortened by 3 bases and J by 5 bases, with 14 bases between the two germline ends. CDR1 is SGHTA, CDR2 FQGTGA, per germline. This CDR3 has 15 residues.

This clone was detected only once. The chain uses TRBV7-9 and TRBJ1-3, with D tentatively TRBD1 (5 bases). This CDR3 comprises 18 residues. Trimming removed 0 bases at V and 0 bases at J, with 15 bases between. Germline assignment: CDR1 SEHNR and CDR2 FQNEAQ (reference sequence). The CDR3 nucleotides are TGTGCCAGCAGCTTAGCGGTGGGGCCGGCAGGCTCTGGAAACACCATATATTTT. This codes for CASSLAVGPAGSGNTIYF.